The 8 T cell receptor beta chains below all came from one sample that was sequenced in a study of T-cell reconstitution after alpha-beta-depleted transplantation in children. Unique molecular identifiers were used in preparing the TCRbeta library. TCRdb called the PCR reads again in MiXCR, with one record for every CDR3 protein. The sample includes hundreds of thousands of distinct CDR3 sequences, 23% of them seen just once. This specimen was PBMCs, mostly from graft donor cells, taken 360 days after TCRalphabeta/CD19-depleted stem cell transplant. The receptors here all came from a boy less than two years old who had a stem cell transplant for acute myeloid leukemia, so the T cells may come from the graft donor.

The sample holds many counts of this clonotype. This chain connects TRBV20-1 to TRBJ2-4; 7 nucleotides align to TRBD2. The CDR3 has 16 residues. V lost 1 base, J lost 0 bases, and 6 bases stayed unmatched. Per germline, CDR1 DFQATT and CDR2 SNEGSKA (reference sequence). The CDR3, as DNA: TGCAGTGCTAGAGCTAAAGCGGGAACAGCCAAAAACATTCAGTACTTC. Its protein is CSARAKAGTAKNIQYF.

At least ten counts were recorded for this clonotype. The gene calls are TRBV10-3 and TRBJ2-7; maybe TRBD1 (5 bases). CDR3 length: 12 amino acids. Per the germline V gene, CDR1 is ENHRY and CDR2 is SYGVKD. V gave up 11 bases and J gave up 5 bases, with 16 bases separating them. The CDR3 sequence: CASGRAIDEQYV. The CDR3 DNA sequence: TGTGCCTCCGGCAGGGCAATCGACGAGCAGTACGTC.

This chain links TRBV2 with TRBJ1-4; D is possibly TRBD1 (6 bases). The germline CDR1 and CDR2 sequences are SNHLY and FYNNEI. The CDR3 consists of 14 residues. V dropped 6 bases and J dropped 8 bases, with 16 bases sitting between them. The CDR3, as DNA: TGTGCCAGCAGCCCCCGCCGGGACATAGAAAAACTGTTTTTT. Translating it yields CASSPRRDIEKLFF.

This clonotype occurred many times. This chain uses TRBV29-1 with TRBJ2-1; D is possibly TRBD2 (6 bases). CDR1 and CDR2 (germline): SQVTM, ANQGSEA. The CDR3 is 15 residues long. Trimming removed 5 bases at V and 0 bases at J, with 14 bases between. CDR3 sequence (DNA): TGCAGCGTTCTTCGGGGGACGAGCTCCTACAATGAGCAGTTCTTC. Protein: CSVLRGTSSYNEQFF.

This clonotype occurred a few times. The chain recombines TRBV20-1 with TRBJ2-1; 12 bases align to TRBD2. V lost 5 bases, J lost 5 bases, and 4 bases stayed unmatched. The germline V gene encodes CDR1 DFQATT and CDR2 SNEGSKA (reference sequence). There are 14 residues in the CDR3. CDR3 nucleotides: TGCAGTGCTGTACTAGCGGGGGGTGACAATGAGCAGTTCTTC. It translates to CSAVLAGGDNEQFF.

This clonotype was recorded a few times. The rearrangement uses TRBV28 and TRBJ1-2; TRBD1 is a possible D gene (6 bases). The germline gives CDR1 MDHEN, CDR2 SYDVKM. Trimming shortened V by 7 bases and J by 4 bases, and 19 bases separated the two germline ends. The CDR3 is 15 residues long. CDR3 sequence (DNA): TGTGCCAGCAATCTGGCGGCAGGGGATCGCTATGGCTACACCTTC. This codes for CASNLAAGDRYGYTF.

The chain employs TRBV29-1 and TRBJ2-7; a weak D match, TRBD2 (7 bases). The CDR3 spans 13 residues. Trimming took 7 bases from V and 4 from J, leaving 17 bases between them. Per the germline V gene, CDR1 is SQVTM and CDR2 is ANQGSEA. CDR3 coding DNA: TGCAGCGCTCACGTAGGGGGGGGTTACGAGCAGTACTTC. Its protein product is CSAHVGGGYEQYF.

This clonotype was seen only a few times. The chain joins TRBV4-3 to TRBJ2-3, with 9 bases lining up with TRBD2. Germline lookup yields CDR1 LGHNA and CDR2 YSLEER. Germline trimming cut 6 bases from V and 6 bases from J; bases unmatched to any gene: 4. There are 13 residues in the CDR3. CDR3 nucleotide sequence: TGCGCCAGCAGTTGGGCGGGGGGGGATACGCAGTATTTT. Protein product: CASSWAGGDTQYF.